This TCR beta chain originates from a study of identical twins. Study observations and caveats: Within twin pairs, the out-of-frame alpha sequences they shared showed excess low generation probability. Invariant MAIT and iNKT cells could partly confound zero-insertion analyses.

Germline assignment: CDR1 MNHEY and CDR2 SMNVEV (reference sequence). Trimming removed 3 bases at V and 11 bases at J, with 19 bases between. The CDR3 contains 14 residues. A single count supports this clonotype. Antigen: not known. The authors used template switching to add a universal primer site and gave cDNA unique molecular identifiers. From the 5' RACE reads, TCRdb called clonotypes with MiXCR, one entry per CDR3 protein. The table shows 1.5 million to 2 million distinct CDR3 sequences, with around a third occurring only once. V is TRBV27 and J is TRBJ2-5; D remains ambiguous. This clonotype was obtained from a newborn girl in good health. Sequences were obtained from cord blood. The CDR3 protein is CASSLSRALNEQYF. DNA for the CDR3: TGTGCCAGCAGTTTGTCTAGAGCACTTAATGAGCAGTACTTC.